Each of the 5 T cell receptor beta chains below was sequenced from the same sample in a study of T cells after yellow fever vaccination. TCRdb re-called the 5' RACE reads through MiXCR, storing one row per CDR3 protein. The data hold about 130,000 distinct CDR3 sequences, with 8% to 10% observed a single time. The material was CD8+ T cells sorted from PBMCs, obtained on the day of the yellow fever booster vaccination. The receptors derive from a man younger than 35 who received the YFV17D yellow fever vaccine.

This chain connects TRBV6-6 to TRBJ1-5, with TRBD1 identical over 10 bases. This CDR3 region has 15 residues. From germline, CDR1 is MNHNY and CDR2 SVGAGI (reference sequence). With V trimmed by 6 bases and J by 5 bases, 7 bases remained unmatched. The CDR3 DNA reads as TGTGCCAGCAGAGGGACAGGGGTTGTCCATCAGCCCCAGCATTTT. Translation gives CASRGTGVVHQPQHF.

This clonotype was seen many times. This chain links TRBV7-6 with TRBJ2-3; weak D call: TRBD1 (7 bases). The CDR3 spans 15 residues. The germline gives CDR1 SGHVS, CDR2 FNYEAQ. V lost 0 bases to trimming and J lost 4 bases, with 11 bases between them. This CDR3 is CASSLASGGSDTQYF. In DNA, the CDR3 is TGTGCCAGCAGCTTAGCCTCAGGGGGGTCAGATACGCAGTATTTT.

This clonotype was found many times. The DNA of the CDR3 is TGTGCCAGCAGCCTACCGGGACTAGCGGGGGGGCCTAGCTACAATGAGCAGTTCTTC. Its protein is CASSLPGLAGGPSYNEQFF. The chain is built from TRBV28 and TRBJ2-1; 16 bases are a match to TRBD2. The germline V gene encodes CDR1 MDHEN and CDR2 SYDVKM. This CDR3 contains 19 residues. After removal of 6 bases from V and 3 bases from J, the junction contained 11 bases not matched to a gene.

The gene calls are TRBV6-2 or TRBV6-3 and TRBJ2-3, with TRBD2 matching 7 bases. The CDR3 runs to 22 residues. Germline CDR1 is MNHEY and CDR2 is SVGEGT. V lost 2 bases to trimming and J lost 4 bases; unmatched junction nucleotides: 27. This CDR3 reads CASSYPYQLAAENRGGPDTQYF. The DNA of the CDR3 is TGTGCCAGCAGTTACCCATACCAGCTAGCGGCCGAAAATCGAGGTGGGCCAGATACGCAGTATTTT.

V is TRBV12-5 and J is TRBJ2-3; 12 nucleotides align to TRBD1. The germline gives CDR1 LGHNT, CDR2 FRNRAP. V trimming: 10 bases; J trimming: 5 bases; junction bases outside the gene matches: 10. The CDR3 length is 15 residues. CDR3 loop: CAILSGTGGLDTQYF. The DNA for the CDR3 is TGTGCTATCCTCTCCGGGACAGGGGGCCTAGATACGCAGTATTTT.